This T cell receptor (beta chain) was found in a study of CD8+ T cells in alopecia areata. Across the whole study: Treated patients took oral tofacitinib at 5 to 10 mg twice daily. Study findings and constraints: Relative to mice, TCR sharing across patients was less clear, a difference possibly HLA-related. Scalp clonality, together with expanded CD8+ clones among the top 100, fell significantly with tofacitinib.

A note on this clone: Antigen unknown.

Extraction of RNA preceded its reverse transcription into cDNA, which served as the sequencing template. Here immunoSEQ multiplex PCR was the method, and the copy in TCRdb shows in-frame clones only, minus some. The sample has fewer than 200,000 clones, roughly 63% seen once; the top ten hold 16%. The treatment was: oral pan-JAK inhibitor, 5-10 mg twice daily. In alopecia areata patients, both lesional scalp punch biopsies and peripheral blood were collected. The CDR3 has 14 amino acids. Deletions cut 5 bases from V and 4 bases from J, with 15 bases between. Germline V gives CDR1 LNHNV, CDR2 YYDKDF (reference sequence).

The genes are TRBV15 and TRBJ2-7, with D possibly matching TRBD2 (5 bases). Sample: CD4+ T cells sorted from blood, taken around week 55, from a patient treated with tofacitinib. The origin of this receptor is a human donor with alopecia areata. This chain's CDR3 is CATSEGTGKYEQYF. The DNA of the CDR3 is TGTGCCACCAGCGAAGGAACCGGGAAGTACGAGCAGTACTTC.